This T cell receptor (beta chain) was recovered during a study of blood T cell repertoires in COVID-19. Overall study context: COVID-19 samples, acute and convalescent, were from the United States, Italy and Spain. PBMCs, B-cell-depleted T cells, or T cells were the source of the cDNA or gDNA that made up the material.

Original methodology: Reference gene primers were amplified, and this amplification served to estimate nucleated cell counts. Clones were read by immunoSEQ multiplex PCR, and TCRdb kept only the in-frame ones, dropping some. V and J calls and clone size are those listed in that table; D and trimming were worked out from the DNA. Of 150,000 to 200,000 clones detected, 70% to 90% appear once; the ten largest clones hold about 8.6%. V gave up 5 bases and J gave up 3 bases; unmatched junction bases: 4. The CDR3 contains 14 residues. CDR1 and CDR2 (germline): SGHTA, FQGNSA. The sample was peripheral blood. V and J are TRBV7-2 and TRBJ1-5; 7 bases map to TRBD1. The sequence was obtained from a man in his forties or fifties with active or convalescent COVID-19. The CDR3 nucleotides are TGTGCCAGCAGCCCGGACAGGCCCAATCAGCCCCAGCATTTT. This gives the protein CASSPDRPNQPQHF.